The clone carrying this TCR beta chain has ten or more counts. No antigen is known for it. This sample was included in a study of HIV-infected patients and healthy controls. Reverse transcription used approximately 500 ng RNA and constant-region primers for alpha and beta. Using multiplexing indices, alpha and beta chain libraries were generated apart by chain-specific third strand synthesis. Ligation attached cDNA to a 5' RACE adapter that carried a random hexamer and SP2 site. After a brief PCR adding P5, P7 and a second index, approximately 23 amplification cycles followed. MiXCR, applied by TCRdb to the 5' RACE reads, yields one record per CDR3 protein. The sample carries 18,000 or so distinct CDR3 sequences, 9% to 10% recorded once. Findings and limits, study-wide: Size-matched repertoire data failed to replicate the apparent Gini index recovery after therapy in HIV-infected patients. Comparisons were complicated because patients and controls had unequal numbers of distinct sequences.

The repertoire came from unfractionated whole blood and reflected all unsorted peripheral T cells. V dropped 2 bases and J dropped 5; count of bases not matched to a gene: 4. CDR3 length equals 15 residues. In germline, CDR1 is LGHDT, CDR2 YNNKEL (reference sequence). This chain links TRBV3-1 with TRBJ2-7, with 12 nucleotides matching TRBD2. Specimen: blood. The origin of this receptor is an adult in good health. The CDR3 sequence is CASSQSSGRVHEQYF. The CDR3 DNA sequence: TGTGCCAGCAGCCAATCTAGCGGGAGGGTCCACGAGCAGTACTTC.